Listed here is a single T cell receptor (beta chain). The CDR3 contains 12 residues. The germline V gene has CDR1 GTSNPN and CDR2 SVGIG (reference sequence). Trimming shortened V by 2 bases and J by 6 bases, and 11 bases separated the two germline ends. This sample is part of a study of CD8 T cells in ankylosing spondylitis. MiXCR, applied by TCRdb to the 5' RACE reads, yields one record per CDR3 protein. The sample lists approximately 290,000 distinct CDR3 sequences; around 21% were seen once. This clonotype was sampled from a female donor with ankylosing spondylitis or in good health (not recorded which). The sequencing input was blood, either unsorted or a sorted T cell fraction (not recorded which). The chain is built from TRBV30 and TRBJ2-7; D remains ambiguous. The DNA of the CDR3 is TGTGCCTGGAGTCCCAGTTCGCTCGAGCAGTACTTC. Translating gives CAWSPSSLEQYF.